The T cell receptor (beta chain) under discussion was sequenced for a study of blood T cell repertoires in COVID-19. With 6 bases removed from V and 3 bases from J, the gap between germline ends came to 9 bases. The CDR3 has 11 amino acids. CDR1 DFQATT and CDR2 SNEGSKA come from the germline V gene (reference sequence). Produced via immunoSEQ multiplex PCR; TCRdb's table is partial and in-frame only. The repertoire holds 110,000 or so clones, with approximately 81% as singletons. This clone turned up a few times. The chain has TRBV20-1 and TRBJ2-7; D gene unclear. Sequencing used peripheral blood. This sequence originates from a man aged 50 to 60 with acute or convalescent COVID-19. Here the CDR3 reads CSARPYYEQYF. CDR3 sequence (DNA): TGCAGTGCCCGTCCGTACTACGAGCAGTACTTC.